The 24 T cell receptor beta chains in this list originate from one sample, sequenced in a study of long-term antiretroviral therapy in people with HIV. It was version v3.0 of the immunoSEQ assay that was run at survey level. Repertoires were generated with immunoSEQ multiplex PCR, while TCRdb's copy carries only in-frame clones and drops some. The table includes some 22,000 clones, around four fifths detected once. The sample consisted of unsorted PBMCs, taken about 4 years after starting antiretroviral therapy. The receptors come from a man aged 18-30 years with HIV.

The V gene is TRBV6-5, the J gene TRBJ2-5; TRBD2 is a possible D gene (6 bases). V lost 2 bases and J 4 bases, leaving 8 bases between the germline ends. CDR3 length: 13 amino acids. In germline, CDR1 is MNHEY, CDR2 SVGAGI. CDR3 bases: TGTGCCAGCAGTTACCTGGGGGGAGAGACCCAGTACTTC. Its translation: CASSYLGGETQYF.

J is TRBJ2-7 and V is TRBV28; 12 bases line up with TRBD1. Germline V CDR1 and CDR2: MDHEN, SYDVKM. J gave up 5 bases and V 6 bases, and 2 bases lay outside the gene matches. The CDR3 consists of 13 residues. CDR3 nucleotides: TGTGCCAGCAGGGGACAGGGGGCGGACGAGCAGTACGTC. Protein product: CASRGQGADEQYV.

The chain couples TRBV6-5 to TRBJ2-3; perhaps TRBD2 as D (6 bases). The CDR3 spans 15 residues. Trimming pared 6 bases from V and 0 bases from J, leaving 13 bases between. Germline V CDR1 and CDR2: MNHEY, SVGAGI. CDR3 nucleotides: TGTGCCAGCAGCCGCCCAGGGACTAGCACAGATACGCAGTATTTT. Amino acid sequence: CASSRPGTSTDTQYF.

The V and J genes are TRBV7-6 and TRBJ2-1; no reliable D call. The CDR3 totals 11 residues. The V end was cut by 5 bases, the J end by 6 bases, with 5 bases between. Germline V lookup: CDR1 SGHVS, CDR2 FNYEAQ. The CDR3 sequence is CASSRFNEQFF. DNA of the CDR3: TGTGCCAGCAGCAGATTCAATGAGCAGTTCTTC. Full variable domain (remainder filled in from reference TRBV7-6 and TRBJ2-1): GAGVSQSPRYKVTKRGQDVALRCDPISGHVSLYWYRQALGQGPEFLTYFNYEAQQDKSGLPNDRFSAERPEGSISTLTIQRTEQRDSAMYRCASSRFNEQFFGPGTRLTVL.

CDR3: CAIRVDGEYNQPQHF. The CDR3 DNA reads as TGTGCCATCAGAGTCGACGGGGAATACAATCAGCCCCAGCATTTT. This chain joins TRBV10-3 and TRBJ1-5; D call uncertain. The V gene's germline CDR1 is ENHRY and CDR2 SYGVKD. This CDR3 is built from 15 residues. V was shortened by 6 bases and J by 3 bases, with 15 bases between the two germline ends.

The chain uses TRBV29-1 and TRBJ1-1, with 8 bases lining up with TRBD1. The trim removed 6 bases at V and 9 bases at J, leaving 15 bases unmatched. CDR1 is SQVTM and CDR2 is ANQGSEA in the germline V gene. The CDR3 spans 14 residues. In nucleotides, the CDR3 is TGCAGCGTAGACAGGGGACCCATCCTCCGACAAGCTTTCTTT. It encodes CSVDRGPILRQAFF.

The V call is TRBV5-1, the J call TRBJ2-2; unclear D gene. V was trimmed by 1 base and J by 2 bases, leaving 12 bases between them. CDR3 length: 16 residues. CDR1 and CDR2 (germline): SGHRS, YFSETQ. CDR3 in amino acids: CASSLTSYPNTGELFF. CDR3 DNA sequence: TGCGCCAGCAGCTTGACGTCCTACCCAAACACCGGGGAGCTGTTTTTT.

Regarding this clone: Since the CDR3 does not end with the conserved phenylalanine or tryptophan, this likely comes from a read error. J is TRBJ1-2 and V is TRBV30, with TRBD1 matching over 11 bases. The length of the CDR3 is 17 residues. Trimming removed 5 bases from V and 2 bases from J; junction bases left unmatched: 13. The V gene's germline CDR1 is GTSNPN and CDR2 SVGIG (reference sequence). CDR3 sequence (DNA): TGTGCCTGGGGGCCCGAAAACCGGGACAGGGGGAACTATGGCTACACCCTC. Translating it yields CAWGPENRDRGNYGYTL.

This chain connects TRBV19 to TRBJ1-2; TRBD1 matches at 9 bases. The CDR3 sequence is 13 residues long. Trimming at V came to 9 bases and at J to 6 bases, leaving 8 bases not matched to a gene. Germline V gene lookup returns CDR1 LNHDA and CDR2 SQIVND (reference sequence). The CDR3 bases are TGTGCCAGCCAACCACAGGGGGCTCATGGCTACACCTTC. Residues: CASQPQGAHGYTF.

This chain connects TRBV4-1 to TRBJ2-7, with 9 nucleotides matching TRBD1. This CDR3 region has 14 residues. With V trimmed by 1 base and J by 6 bases, 4 bases remained unmatched. Germline values: CDR1 MGHRA, CDR2 YSYEKL. The CDR3 DNA sequence: TGCGCCAGCAGCCAAGCGGACAGGGGAGGCGAGCAGTACGTC. It specifies CASSQADRGGEQYV.

The chain uses TRBV7-8 and TRBJ1-2; D gene ambiguous. This CDR3 is 13 amino acids long. The germline V and J ends were trimmed by 3 bases and 8 bases, with 13 bases remaining between them. Germline CDR1 is SGHVS and CDR2 is FQNEAQ. The CDR3 DNA reads TGTGCCAGCAGCTTTACCCAGTCTGGAGGCTACACCTTC. It translates to CASSFTQSGGYTF.

The chain employs TRBV2 and TRBJ1-1; 9 bases line up with TRBD1. There are 13 residues in the CDR3. Germline CDR1 SNHLY, CDR2 FYNNEI. Trimming removed 9 bases from V and 2 bases from J; junction bases left unmatched: 4. The CDR3: CASTGGDNTEAFF. The CDR3 DNA is TGTGCCAGTACAGGGGGCGACAACACTGAAGCTTTCTTT.

This clone showed up just once. The genes are TRBV27 and TRBJ1-6; tentative D call: TRBD1 (6 bases). CDR1 and CDR2 from the germline V gene are MNHEY and SMNVEV (reference sequence). Deletions cut 0 bases from V and 9 bases from J, with 12 bases between. The CDR3 covers 15 residues. The DNA of the CDR3 is TGTGCCAGCAGTTTATCCGTACAGGGAGGTTCACCCCTCCACTTT. Translating gives CASSLSVQGGSPLHF.

The chain couples TRBV5-4 to TRBJ2-1, with D unresolved. The CDR3 extends over 13 amino acids. The V end lost 4 bases, the J end lost 9 bases, and 14 bases lay between the germline ends. Germline loops: CDR1 SGHNT, CDR2 YYREEE (reference sequence). The CDR3 protein is CASSPVGFLEQFF. The CDR3 nucleotides read TGTGCCAGCAGCCCTGTGGGGTTCCTTGAGCAGTTCTTC.

The chain links TRBV28 to TRBJ1-2, with D perhaps TRBD1 (5 bases). This CDR3 is built from 14 residues. Trimming shortened V by 6 bases and J by 8 bases, and 19 bases separated the two germline ends. CDR1 and CDR2 from the germline V gene are MDHEN and SYDVKM. CDR3 coding DNA: TGTGCCAGCAGACCGCGGGACTTCTATTTCGGCTACACCTTC. Its translation: CASRPRDFYFGYTF.

V usage is TRBV7-2 and J usage is TRBJ2-5, with D tentatively TRBD2 (6 bases). CDR3 length: 14 residues. CDR1 is SGHTA and CDR2 is FQGNSA in the germline V gene. The germline V and J ends were trimmed by 2 bases and 1 base, with 8 bases remaining between them. CDR3 loop: CASSLSAGQETQYF. For the CDR3, the DNA is TGTGCCAGCAGCTTATCAGCGGGCCAAGAGACCCAGTACTTC.

The chain links TRBV9 to TRBJ1-6; unclear D gene. The germline V gene has CDR1 SGDLS and CDR2 YYNGEE. The V and J ends lost 0 bases and 7 bases respectively, with 11 bases between them. The CDR3 covers 15 residues. CDR3 sequence reads: CASSVDSTANSPLHF. The CDR3 bases are TGTGCCAGCAGCGTAGATTCGACCGCGAATTCACCCCTCCACTTT. The variable domain in full, completed from reference TRBV9 and TRBJ1-6, reads DSGVTQTPKHLITATGQRVTLRCSPRSGDLSVYWYQQSLDQGLQFLIQYYNGEERAKGNILERFSAQQFPDLHSELNLSSLELGDSALYFCASSVDSTANSPLHFGNGTRLTVT.

This sequence joins TRBV20-1 and TRBJ2-7, with TRBD2 as a possible D gene (5 bases). The length of the CDR3 is 11 residues. Looked up from germline, CDR1 is DFQATT and CDR2 is SNEGSKA (reference sequence). Deletions cut 8 bases from V and 5 bases from J, with 13 bases between. CDR3 nucleotides: TGCAGTCGTCTCCCGGGGAACGAGCAGTACGTC. The encoded protein is CSRLPGNEQYV.

This chain's CDR3 is CASSLSDYNEQFF. The CDR3 nucleotides read TGCGCCAGCAGCTTGTCAGATTACAATGAGCAGTTCTTC. The V and J genes are TRBV5-1 and TRBJ2-1, with D unclear. Trimming removed 1 base from V and 4 bases from J, with 6 bases in between. Germline-derived CDR1 and CDR2 are SGHRS and YFSETQ. The length of the CDR3 is 13 residues. Full variable domain (outside the CDR3, taken from reference TRBV5-1 and TRBJ2-1): KAGVTQTPRYLIKTRGQQVTLSCSPISGHRSVSWYQQTPGQGLQFLFEYFSETQRNKGNFPGRFSGRQFSNSRSEMNVSTLELGDSALYLCASSLSDYNEQFFGPGTRLTVL.

This clone was detected only once. CDR3 DNA sequence: TGTGCCATCCGACCCGGGACAGGTGGGTACAATGAGCAGTTCTTC. Its protein product is CAIRPGTGGYNEQFF. V gene TRBV10-3 combines with J gene TRBJ2-1; 8 bases are shared with TRBD1. This CDR3 comprises 15 residues. Trimming took 8 bases from V and 4 from J; bases not matched to a gene: 10. Germline CDR1 ENHRY, CDR2 SYGVKD.

This rearrangement joins TRBV10-3 to TRBJ2-3; the D gene is possibly TRBD2 (6 bases). The CDR3 sequence is 16 residues long. Germline-derived CDR1 and CDR2 are ENHRY and SYGVKD. V lost 5 bases to trimming and J lost 3 bases, with 18 bases between them. The CDR3 DNA sequence: TGTGCCATCAGTAAAGGACACCCGGGGAGGACAGATACGCAGTATTTT. It specifies CAISKGHPGRTDTQYF.

This clone came up a few times. This chain uses TRBV11-3 with TRBJ2-1; TRBD1 agrees at 7 bases. The CDR3 runs to 13 residues. In germline, CDR1 is SGHNT, CDR2 YENEEA. V lost 8 bases, J lost 7 bases, and 8 bases stayed unmatched. CDR3: CASSGQWGNEQFF. The DNA of the CDR3 is TGTGCCAGCTCGGGACAGTGGGGAAATGAGCAGTTCTTC.

V is TRBV29-1 and J is TRBJ2-7; tentative D call: TRBD1 (5 bases). V lost 4 bases, J lost 6 bases, and 10 bases lay in between. Germline values: CDR1 SQVTM, CDR2 ANQGSEA. The CDR3 runs 11 residues. The CDR3, as DNA: TGCAGCGTTGCAAGGGGCGGCGAGCAGTACTTC. It codes for CSVARGGEQYF.

V usage is TRBV19 and J usage is TRBJ1-3, with a possible D match to TRBD1 (5 bases). This CDR3 is 15 amino acids long. Between the trimmed V and J ends, which lost 11 bases and 0 bases, there was a span of 17 bases. The germline V gene has CDR1 LNHDA and CDR2 SQIVND (reference sequence). This CDR3 reads CASNRGTGSGNTIYF. CDR3 DNA: TGTGCCTCCAACCGCGGGACGGGCTCTGGAAACACCATATATTTT.